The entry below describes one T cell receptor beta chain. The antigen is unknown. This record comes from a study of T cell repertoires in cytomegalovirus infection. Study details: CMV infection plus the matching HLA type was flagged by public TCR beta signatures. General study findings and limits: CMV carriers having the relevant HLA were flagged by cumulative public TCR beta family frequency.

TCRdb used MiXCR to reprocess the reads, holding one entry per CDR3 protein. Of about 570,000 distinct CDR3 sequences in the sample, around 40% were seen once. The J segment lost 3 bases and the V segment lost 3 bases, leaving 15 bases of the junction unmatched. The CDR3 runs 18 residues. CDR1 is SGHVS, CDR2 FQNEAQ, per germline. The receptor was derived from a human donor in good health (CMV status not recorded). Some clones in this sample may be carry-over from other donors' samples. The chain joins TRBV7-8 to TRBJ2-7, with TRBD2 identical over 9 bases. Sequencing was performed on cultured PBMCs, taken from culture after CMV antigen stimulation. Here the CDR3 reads CASSLPISAGGPFYEQYF. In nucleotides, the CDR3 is TGTGCCAGCAGCTTGCCAATATCGGCGGGAGGGCCTTTCTACGAGCAGTACTTC.